This T cell receptor beta chain was sequenced in a study of cytomegalovirus exposure and HLA in healthy donors (dated 2017 in TCRdb). Describing the broader study: An earlier analysis of several hundred of the donors reported approximately 290 Gb of sequence data and 117 million unique TCR beta sequences from 190 million or so T cells. The genetic ancestry cluster associated with self-reported Caucasian donors included over 80% of the roughly 400 genotyped donors. HLA typing included class I and class II loci at four-digit resolution. About five DR-DQ haplotypes were treated as single units for association and clustering because of strong linkage in the cohort. The study aimed to test whether signatures of past pathogen exposure could be identified by cataloging public T cell receptors. A later genetic analysis took genome-wide SNP genotypes for about three fifths of the roughly 670 donors and used that subset as a discovery cohort. Among a few hundred genotyped donors of the cohort, an average of approximately 230,000 unique TCR beta nucleotide sequences were sequenced per donor, about a sixth of them non-productive. The number of donors typed differed by locus, with about 620-630 for A, B, C, DRB1 and DQB1, around 500 for DQA1, under 610 for DPA1, and approximately 470 for DPB1. A separate validation cohort of 100 to 150 different subjects was used in addition to the roughly 700-subject first cohort. All discovery cohort repertoires had been generated using a single sequencing platform. The study used immunosequencing to profile the T cell repertoires of hundreds of subjects and linked those repertoires to cytomegalovirus serostatus. The study combined high-throughput TCR immunosequencing, statistical association of individual TCRs with disease status, and machine learning to predict cytomegalovirus infection status. Rather than using new phenotypic data, the later analysis identified candidate immune exposures from TCR beta sequences and from how often those sequences occurred across donors. An earlier analysis of 587 of the donors used high-throughput TCR beta sequencing to judge whether each TCR beta V gene segment behaved as functional or pseudogenic. Roughly 310 gigabases of sequencing data and tens of millions of unique TCR sequences were included in an early release covering 550 to 650 HLA-typed donors. In a later analysis, previously published TCR beta repertoires from 670 or so donors were re-analyzed and high-resolution HLA genotyping was added so that TCR occurrence patterns could be studied. Donor age, sex, ethnicity and CMV serostatus were compiled alongside the repertoire data.

Inclusive of the bounding cysteine and phenylalanine, the CDR3 is 14 residues long. Only CDR3 DNA remains: 42 bases, in frame from the first base. The germline ends are 17 bases apart after V is trimmed by 8 bases and J by 4 bases. The germline V gene supplies CDR1 MDHEN and CDR2 SYDVKM. Receptor amplification or capture employed the immunoSEQ multiplex PCR assay. A mixture of 60 forward primers for TCR Vbeta segments and 13 reverse primers for TCR Jbeta segments was used in the multiplex PCR. The CDR3 region of rearranged TCR beta genes was amplified from genomic DNA by a multiplex PCR assay. Amplified TCR beta libraries were sequenced as 87-base-pair reads on the Illumina HiSeq System. Under the source paper's analysis protocol: A later analysis counted about 76 million unique TCR beta chains across the 600 to 850 repertoires, and some 11 million of these chains were shared by at least two donors. To remove PCR and sequencing errors, raw reads were error-corrected and collapsed into unique sequences using a nearest-neighbor algorithm that merged closely related sequences. CDR3 sequences were aligned to IMGT reference sequences to assign V, D and J gene segments. For a sequence to be retained, at least a six-nucleotide match to both a V gene segment and a J gene segment was required. A rearrangement counted as productive if the CDR3 had no stop codons and remained in frame with V and J, and every other rearrangement counted as non-productive. CDR3 was defined by IMGT convention, running from the second conserved V-encoded cysteine to the conserved J-encoded phenylalanine. The earlier analysis of 587 of the donors excluded any sequence lacking an unambiguous match to a single V gene segment. In an earlier analysis of approximately 560 of the donors, a V segment was called functional when productive rearrangements were above 56.7%, and segregating when the standard deviation between donors exceeded 5%. A statistical classification framework was built for diagnosing cytomegalovirus status from the catalog of TCR beta chain sequences. In a later analysis, TCR nucleotide sequences were compared against IMGT/GENE-DB human TR gene sequences so that V and J genes could be assigned. A later analysis assigned CDR3 sequences and most-parsimonious VDJ recombination scenarios with the TCRdist pipeline. In a later analysis, every TCR beta chain was defined by the combination of its CDR3 amino acid sequence and its V-gene family, and reads without a unique V-gene family were dropped. As a way to deal with suspected cross-contamination and a sequencing artifact, a later analysis dropped under 600 nucleotide sequences that were highly shared and had low generation probability. For each public chain, a later analysis derived a clonal expansion index from normalized ranks of inferred template counts within each repertoire. In a later analysis, generation probabilities were computed with a VDJ recombination model fitted to out-of-frame rearrangements, and the resulting probabilities were checked against IGoR. In a later analysis, TCR-TCR, TCR-HLA and TCR-CMV co-occurrence was scored with hypergeometric tests, and a repertoire-size bias correction was applied to TCR pairs. False discovery rates were estimated in a later analysis by permuting HLA or CMV assignments 20 times. In a later analysis, co-occurring TCRs were grouped using DBSCAN, and TCRdist sequence similarity was added for clustering within HLA-allele-positive subsets. For co-occurrence clustering, repertoires with fewer than 30,000 or more than 120,000 public chains were excluded, along with several repertoires with anomalous nucleotide sharing. Sourced from immuneACCESS, this table was stored by TCRdb with only in-frame sequences that have V and J called. A share of the clones is absent; for the studies checked, an unresolved V gene accounts for under half, and the remainder has no known explanation. D and trimming were read from the DNA, whereas the V and J calls and clone size are those reported in that table. The sample data list 150,000 to 200,000 clones, and about 80% of these were observed just once. Of the sample, almost 7% falls within the top ten clones.

The cohort was made up of 500 to 850 healthy bone marrow donors. At the time of sampling, every cohort member was nominally healthy, though immune exposures that went unrecorded were likely present. The donor was CMV seropositive and was included in the group of some 290 seropositive cohort members. A peripheral blood sample was collected from each donor, and TCR beta sequencing was performed on peripheral blood mononuclear cells. Genomic DNA extraction from the blood cell samples was performed with the Qiagen DNeasy Blood Extraction Kit. Remarks on this clone: What antigen it recognizes has not been identified. No qualities accompany the bases; no much larger clone lies one base away.

What the authors observed across the whole study: A later genetic analysis associated a missense DCLRE1C variant with V-gene and J-gene trimming of TCR beta chains, and an independent cohort replicated the association. Most TCR sequences were observed very rarely across donors, whereas some public TCRs were present in many individuals. In an earlier analysis of more than 450 of the donors, most TCR beta V segments were observed in productive rearrangements about 87% or about 30% of the time, broadly matching IMGT annotations. The classifier was reported to diagnose cytomegalovirus status with high specificity and sensitivity in both the original cohort and the validation cohort. This cohort had only TCR beta chains sequenced, and the lack of alpha or paired-chain data limited which features could be detected. Presence/absence analyses assumed roughly uniform sequencing depth across donors, an assumption that may not hold. HLA typing was unavailable for some donors at each locus, so association tests used only the typed subset. A cluster of highly shared sequence variants was judged likely to be a technical artifact of the sequencing pipeline. Three of the identified cytomegalovirus-associated TCR beta chains were confirmed in vitro to be specific for cytomegalovirus antigens. For the cohort, immune exposure information was limited to CMV serostatus. Strong co-occurrence of HLA alleles, especially DR and DQ, made assigning TCR associations to individual alleles difficult. According to the authors, the approach could potentially be generalized to other disease states and immunological phenotypes. Specific HLA alleles were associated with roughly 17,000 TCR beta sequences at a false discovery rate of 0.05 in a later analysis. A further reported finding was that TCR beta sequences accurately predicted the HLA-A and HLA-B alleles for most subjects in the first cohort. A total of around 150 TCR beta chains were listed by the study as associated with cytomegalovirus. Linkage disequilibrium might explain the correlated functional status among segregating V segments, but an unknown experimental factor could not be ruled out. Because the 87-base-pair reads could not distinguish some IMGT-functional V segments, including TRBV6-2 and TRBV6-3, those segments were excluded. According to a later analysis, parvovirus B19, influenza, CMV and Epstein-Barr virus appeared linked to several top co-occurrence clusters. The earlier analysis of 587 of the donors excluded some 15 rarely observed V segments, including chromosome 9 orphons, because counts were too low. Compared with equally common non-associated chains, HLA-associated TCR beta chains in a later analysis were more clonally expanded and had lower generation probabilities. According to a later analysis, TCR association rates differed among HLA loci, with DRB1 alleles showing the most associated TCRs and HLA-C alleles showing the fewest. According to a later analysis, most CMV-associated TCR beta chains appeared to be HLA-restricted, and the HLA associations seemed to be driven largely by CMV exposure. According to a later genetic analysis, donors in an Asian-associated ancestry cluster had fewer N-insertions in productive TCRs than the roughly 660-donor mean.

The sequence was collected from a man aged 30 to 39 in good health and CMV-seropositive. Sequencing input: PBMCs. The chain couples TRBV28 to TRBJ2-5, with TRBD1 tentatively as D gene (6 bases match). CDR3 sequence: CASGGQQGGETQYF. The sequenced DNA: TGTGCCAGCGGGGGCCAACAGGGCGGAGAGACCCAGTACTTC.